The clone carrying this T cell receptor (beta chain) was picked up a small number of times. The entry originates in a study of cytomegalovirus exposure and HLA in healthy donors. PCR employed 60 Vbeta and 13 Jbeta primers. Repertoires were generated with immunoSEQ multiplex PCR, while TCRdb's copy carries only in-frame clones and drops some. The sample has around 180,000 clones, 60% to 80% seen once; the top ten hold around 13%. Each donor was nominally healthy when sampled (though unrecorded immune exposures were likely). The TCR comes from a woman between 50 and 59 years old in good health and CMV-seropositive. The source material was PBMCs.

CDR3 loop: CASSLGYRGGSNYGYTF. CDR3 DNA: TGTGCCAGCAGCTTAGGGTACAGGGGAGGATCGAACTATGGCTACACCTTC. V gene TRBV11-2 combines with J gene TRBJ1-2; TRBD1 aligns across 7 bases. V lost 1 base to trimming and J lost 2 bases; unmatched junction nucleotides: 10. The CDR3 spans 17 residues. Germline lookup yields CDR1 SGHAT and CDR2 FQNNGV. The full variable domain, rest sourced from reference TRBV11-2 and TRBJ1-2, is EAGVAQSPRYKIIEKRQSVAFWCNPISGHATLYWYQQILGQGPKLLIQFQNNGVVDDSQLPKDRFSAERLKGVDSTLKIQPAKLEDSAVYLCASSLGYRGGSNYGYTFGSGTRLTVV.